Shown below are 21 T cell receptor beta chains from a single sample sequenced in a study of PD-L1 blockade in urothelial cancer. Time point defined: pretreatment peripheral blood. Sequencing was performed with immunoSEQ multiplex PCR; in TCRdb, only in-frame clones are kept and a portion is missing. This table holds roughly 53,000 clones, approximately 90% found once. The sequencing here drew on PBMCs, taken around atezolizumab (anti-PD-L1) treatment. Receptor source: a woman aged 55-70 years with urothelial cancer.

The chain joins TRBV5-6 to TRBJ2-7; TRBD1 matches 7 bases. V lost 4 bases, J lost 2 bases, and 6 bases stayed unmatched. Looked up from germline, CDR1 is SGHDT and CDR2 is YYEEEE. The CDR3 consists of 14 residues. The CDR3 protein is CASSEDRFTYEQYF. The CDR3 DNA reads TGTGCCAGCAGCGAGGACAGGTTTACCTACGAGCAGTACTTC.

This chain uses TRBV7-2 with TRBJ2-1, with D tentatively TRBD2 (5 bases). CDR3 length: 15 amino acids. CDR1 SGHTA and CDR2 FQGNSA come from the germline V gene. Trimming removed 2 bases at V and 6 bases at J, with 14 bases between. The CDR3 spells CASSLPWTDRNEQFF. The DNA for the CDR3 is TGTGCCAGCAGCTTACCTTGGACTGACCGCAATGAGCAGTTCTTC. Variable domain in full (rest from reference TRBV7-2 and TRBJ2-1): GAGVSQSPSNKVTEKGKDVELRCDPISGHTALYWYRQSLGQGLEFLIYFQGNSAPDKSGLPSDRFSAERTGGSVSTLTIQRTQQEDSAVYLCASSLPWTDRNEQFFGPGTRLTVL.

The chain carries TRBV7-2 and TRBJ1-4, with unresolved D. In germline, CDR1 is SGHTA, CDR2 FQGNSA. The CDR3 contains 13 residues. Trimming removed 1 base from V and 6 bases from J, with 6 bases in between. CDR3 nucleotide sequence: TGTGCCAGCAGCTTAGGAGGGTATGAAAAACTGTTTTTT. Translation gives CASSLGGYEKLFF.

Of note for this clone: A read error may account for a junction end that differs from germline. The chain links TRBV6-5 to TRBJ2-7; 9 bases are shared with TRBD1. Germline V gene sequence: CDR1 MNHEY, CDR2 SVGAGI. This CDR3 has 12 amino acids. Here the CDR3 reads CASSSTGGAYDF. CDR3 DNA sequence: TGTGCCAGCAGTTCCACAGGGGGCGCTTACGACTTC.

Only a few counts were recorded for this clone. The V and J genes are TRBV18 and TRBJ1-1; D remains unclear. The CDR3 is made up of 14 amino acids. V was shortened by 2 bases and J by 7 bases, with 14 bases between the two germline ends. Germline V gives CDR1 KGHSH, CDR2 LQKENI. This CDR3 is CASSPTSSANEAFF. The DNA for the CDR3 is TGTGCCAGCTCACCAACTAGTTCGGCGAATGAAGCTTTCTTT.

CDR3 sequence: CASSLVSQGSYNEQFF. DNA of the CDR3: TGTGCCAGCAGCTTAGTTTCGCAGGGATCGTACAATGAGCAGTTCTTC. The rearrangement joins TRBV7-2 to TRBJ2-1; D may be TRBD1 (5 bases). CDR3 size: 16 residues. Between the trimmed V and J ends, which lost 1 base and 4 bases, there was a span of 14 bases. CDR1 is SGHTA and CDR2 is FQGNSA in the germline V gene.

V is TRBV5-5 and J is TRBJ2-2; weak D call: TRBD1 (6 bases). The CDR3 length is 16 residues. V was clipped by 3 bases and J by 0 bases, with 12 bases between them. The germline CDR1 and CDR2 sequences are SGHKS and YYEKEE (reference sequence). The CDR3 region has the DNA TGTGCCAGCAGCTATCGACAGGTCGCGAACACCGGGGAGCTGTTTTTT. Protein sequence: CASSYRQVANTGELFF.

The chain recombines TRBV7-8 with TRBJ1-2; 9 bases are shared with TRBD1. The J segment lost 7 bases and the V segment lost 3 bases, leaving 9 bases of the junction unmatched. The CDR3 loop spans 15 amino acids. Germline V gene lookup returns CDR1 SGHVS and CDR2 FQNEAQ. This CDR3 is CASSFTGQGSPGYTF. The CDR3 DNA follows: TGTGCCAGCAGCTTCACCGGACAGGGGAGCCCTGGCTACACCTTC.

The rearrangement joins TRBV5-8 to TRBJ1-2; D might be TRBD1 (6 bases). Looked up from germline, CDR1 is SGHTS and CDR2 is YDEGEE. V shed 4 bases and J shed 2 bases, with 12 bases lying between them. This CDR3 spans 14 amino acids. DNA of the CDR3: TGTGCCAGCAGCCTTTGGGACACGAACTATGGCTACACCTTC. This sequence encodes CASSLWDTNYGYTF.

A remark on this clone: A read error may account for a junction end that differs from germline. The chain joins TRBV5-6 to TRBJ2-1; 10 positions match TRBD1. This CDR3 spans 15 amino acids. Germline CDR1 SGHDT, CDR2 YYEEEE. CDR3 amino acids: CASSETGGSHNEQFF. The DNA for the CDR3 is TGTGCCAGCAGCGAGACAGGGGGCTCCCACAATGAGCAGTTCTTC.

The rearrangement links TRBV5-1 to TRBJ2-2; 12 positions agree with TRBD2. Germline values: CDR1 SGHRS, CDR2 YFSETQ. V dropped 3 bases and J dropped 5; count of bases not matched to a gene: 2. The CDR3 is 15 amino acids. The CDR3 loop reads CASSSGLAGTGELFF. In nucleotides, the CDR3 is TGCGCCAGCAGCTCAGGACTAGCGGGGACCGGGGAGCTGTTTTTT.

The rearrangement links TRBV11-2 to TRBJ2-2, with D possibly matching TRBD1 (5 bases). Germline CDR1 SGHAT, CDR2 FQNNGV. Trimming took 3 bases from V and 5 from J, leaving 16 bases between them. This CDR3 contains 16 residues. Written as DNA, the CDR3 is TGTGCCAGCAGCTTCCCCAGGGCCCGGCAAACCGGGGAGCTGTTTTTT. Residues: CASSFPRARQTGELFF.

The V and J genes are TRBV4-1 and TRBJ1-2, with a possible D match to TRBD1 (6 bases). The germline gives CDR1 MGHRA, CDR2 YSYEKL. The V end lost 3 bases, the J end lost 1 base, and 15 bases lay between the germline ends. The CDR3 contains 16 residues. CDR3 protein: CASSQLLQGFNYGYTF. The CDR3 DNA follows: TGCGCCAGCAGCCAGCTTCTACAGGGATTTAACTATGGCTACACCTTC.

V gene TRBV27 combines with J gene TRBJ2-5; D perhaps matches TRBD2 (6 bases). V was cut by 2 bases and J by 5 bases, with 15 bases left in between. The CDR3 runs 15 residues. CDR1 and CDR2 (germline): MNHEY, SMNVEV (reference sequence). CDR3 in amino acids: CASSLGSAGLETQYF. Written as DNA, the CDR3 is TGTGCCAGCAGTTTAGGATCCGCGGGGTTGGAGACCCAGTACTTC.

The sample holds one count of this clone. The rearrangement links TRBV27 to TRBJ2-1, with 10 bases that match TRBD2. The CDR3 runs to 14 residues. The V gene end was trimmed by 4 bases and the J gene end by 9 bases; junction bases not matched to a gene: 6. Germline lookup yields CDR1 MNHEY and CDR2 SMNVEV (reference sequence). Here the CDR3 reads CASSSLAGGIEQFF. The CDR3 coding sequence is TGTGCCAGCAGTTCTTTAGCGGGAGGTATTGAGCAGTTCTTC.

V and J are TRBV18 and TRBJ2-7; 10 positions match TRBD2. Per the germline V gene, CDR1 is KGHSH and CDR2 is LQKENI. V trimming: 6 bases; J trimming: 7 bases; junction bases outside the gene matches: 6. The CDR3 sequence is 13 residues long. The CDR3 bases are TGTGCCAGCTCTCTCCAGCGGGAGGGGGAGCAGTACTTC. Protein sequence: CASSLQREGEQYF.

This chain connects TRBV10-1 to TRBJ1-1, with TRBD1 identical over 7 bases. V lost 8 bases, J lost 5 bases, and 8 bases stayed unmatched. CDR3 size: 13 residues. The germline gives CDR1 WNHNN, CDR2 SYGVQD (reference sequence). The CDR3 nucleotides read TGCGCCAGCTCCCAAAACAGGGGAACTGAAGCTTTCTTT. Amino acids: CASSQNRGTEAFF.

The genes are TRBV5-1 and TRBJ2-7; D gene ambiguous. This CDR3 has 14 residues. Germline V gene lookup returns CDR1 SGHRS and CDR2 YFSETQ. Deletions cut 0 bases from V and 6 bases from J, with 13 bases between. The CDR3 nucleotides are TGCGCCAGCAGCTTGGTAACCGATCCGGGCGAGCAGTACTTC. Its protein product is CASSLVTDPGEQYF.

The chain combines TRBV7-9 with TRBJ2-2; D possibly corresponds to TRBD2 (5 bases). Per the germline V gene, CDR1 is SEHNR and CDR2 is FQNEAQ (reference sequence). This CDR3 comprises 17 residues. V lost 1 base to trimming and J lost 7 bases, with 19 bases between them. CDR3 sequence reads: CASSLVTTSSQHGELFF. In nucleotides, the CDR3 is TGTGCCAGCAGCTTAGTAACCACTAGTAGTCAACACGGGGAGCTGTTTTTT. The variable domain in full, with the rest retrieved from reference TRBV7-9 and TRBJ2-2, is DTGVSQNPRHKITKRGQNVTFRCDPISEHNRLYWYRQTLGQGPEFLTYFQNEAQLEKSRLLSDRFSAERPKGSFSTLEIQRTEQGDSAMYLCASSLVTTSSQHGELFFGEGSRLTVL.

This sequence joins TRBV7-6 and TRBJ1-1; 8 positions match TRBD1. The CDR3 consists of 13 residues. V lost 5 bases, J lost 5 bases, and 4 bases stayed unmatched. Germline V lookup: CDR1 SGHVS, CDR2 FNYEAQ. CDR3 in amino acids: CASSQDRVTEAFF. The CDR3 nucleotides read TGTGCCAGCAGCCAGGACAGGGTTACTGAAGCTTTCTTT.

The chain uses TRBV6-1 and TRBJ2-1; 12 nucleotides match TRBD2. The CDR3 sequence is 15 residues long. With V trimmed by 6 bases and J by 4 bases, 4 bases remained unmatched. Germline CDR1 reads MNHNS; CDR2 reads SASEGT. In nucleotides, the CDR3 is TGTGCCAGCAGCCGACTAGCGGGAGAGTACAATGAGCAGTTCTTC. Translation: CASSRLAGEYNEQFF.